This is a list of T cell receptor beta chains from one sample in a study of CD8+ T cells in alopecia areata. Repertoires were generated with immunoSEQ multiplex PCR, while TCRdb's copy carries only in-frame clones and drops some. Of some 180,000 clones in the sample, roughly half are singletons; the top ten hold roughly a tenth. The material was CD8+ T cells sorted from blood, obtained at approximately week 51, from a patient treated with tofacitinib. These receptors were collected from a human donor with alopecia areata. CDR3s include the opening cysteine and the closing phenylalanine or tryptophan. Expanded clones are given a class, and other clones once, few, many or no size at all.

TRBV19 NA CASSIDGLAWGTGELFF
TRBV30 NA CAWSVPTNGELFF
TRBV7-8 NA CASSLNGGDRAEQYF
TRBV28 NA CASSFPGVDYNSPLHF
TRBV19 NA CASSPSQGTYGYTF
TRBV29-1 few CSVSDGTTGELFF
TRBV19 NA CASGGYEQYF
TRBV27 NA CASSLSSGAGENIQYF
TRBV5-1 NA CASSLGAGSNQPQHF
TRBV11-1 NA CASSRRTGGTDTQYF
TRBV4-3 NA CASSQGEGRNEKLFF
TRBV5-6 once CASSVGTGVPEQFF
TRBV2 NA CASSPTGFREAFF
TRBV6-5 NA CASSYAGHTEAFF
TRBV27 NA CASRGTGVYEQYF
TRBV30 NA CAWSDRSNTEAFF
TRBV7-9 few CASIDTKGGDDEQYF
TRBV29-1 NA CSVAGLNYEQYF
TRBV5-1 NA CASSSTGPDTQYF
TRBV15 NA CATSREEIGYNEQFF
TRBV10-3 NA CAISESGTSEQYF
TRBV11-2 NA CASSRPPSYEQYF
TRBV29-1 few CSGRIAADTQYF
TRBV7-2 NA CASSSHLAGGRHEQYF
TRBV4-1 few CASSQATGWNEQFF
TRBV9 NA CASNPGGAYEQFF
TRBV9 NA CASSVEGQHQETQYF
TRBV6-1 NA CATWTRRGANQPQHF
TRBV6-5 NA CASSPRPENYGYTF
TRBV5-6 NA CASSFGGGRGESYEQYF
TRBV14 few CASSHKTFSGNTIYF
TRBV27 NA CASSLESQETQYF
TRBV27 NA CASSRRKGEQFF
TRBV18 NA CASSRGEETQYF
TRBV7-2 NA CASSYVGYSYEQYF
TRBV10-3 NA CAISSTGGNTDTQYF
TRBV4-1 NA CASSQDPEGEQYF
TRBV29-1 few CSVLVGTGNTGELFF
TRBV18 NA CASSPKQGSYEQYF
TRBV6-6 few CASSYSGGTEAFF
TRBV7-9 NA CASSFPGTPSSNEQFF
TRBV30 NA CAWSADRLAGGAGANVLTF
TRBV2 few CASNRDLGGKLFF
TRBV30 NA CAWSVTGQGNYGYTF
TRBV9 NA CASSVGDGSYEQYF
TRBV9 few CASSVGQGADAEAFF
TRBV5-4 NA CASSLERRETQYF
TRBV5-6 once CASSFSVFSYEQYF
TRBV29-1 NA CSVIRDSSYEQYF
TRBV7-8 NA CASSSGQGTYGYTF
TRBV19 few CASSLTGAWGETQYF
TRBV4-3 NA CASSQDIRGEQYF
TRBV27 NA CASSLSEYNEQFF
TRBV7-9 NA CASSPSSLEAFF
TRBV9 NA CASSASHGQETQYF